This is a list of T cell receptor beta chains from one sample in a study of blood T cell repertoires in COVID-19. Only in-frame clones appear in the TCRdb table, and some are missing; sequencing was by immunoSEQ multiplex PCR. Among approximately 150,000 clones listed, about 89% were seen once. Input material: peripheral blood. These receptors originate from a man between 45 and 60 years old with active or convalescent COVID-19. Each CDR3 is given with its conserved first and last residue. The D gene is left open where the match is weak. Rows may omit the clone size; those that give it use once, few, many or a size class.

CDR3 length	V gene	D gene	J gene	clone size	CDR3 DNA	CDR3 protein
16	TRBV27	TRBD1	TRBJ1-2	-	TGTGCCAGCAGTTTCATCCCCCGGGACAGGGAAAATGGCTACACCTTC	CASSFIPRDRENGYTF
12	TRBV28	-	TRBJ2-1	-	TGTGCCAGCTCCGGGTCCCTCAATGAGCAGTTCTTC	CASSGSLNEQFF
11	TRBV3-1/TRBV3-2	-	TRBJ2-1	-	TGTGCCAGCAGCTCTAGCAATGAGCAGTTCTTC	CASSSSNEQFF
16	TRBV7-8	-	TRBJ2-7	-	TGTGCCAGCAGCTTAGCGGTTAACACGTTCCGCTACGAGCAGTACTTC	CASSLAVNTFRYEQYF
15	TRBV6-5	-	TRBJ2-1	-	TGTGCCAGCAGCTACGGCGGGGGCGCCTACAATGAGCAGTTCTTC	CASSYGGGAYNEQFF
14	TRBV5-1	-	TRBJ1-3	-	TGCGCCAGCAGCTTCCGGGAGGCTGGAAACACCATATATTTT	CASSFREAGNTIYF
10	TRBV19	-	TRBJ1-4	-	TGTGCCAGCGGGGTTGAAAAACTGTTTTTT	CASGVEKLFF
15	TRBV5-1	TRBD1	TRBJ2-3	-	TGCGCCAGCGGAGGGGACAGGCCAACCACAGATACGCAGTATTTT	CASGGDRPTTDTQYF
18	TRBV24-1	TRBD2	TRBJ2-2	-	TGTGCCACCAGTGATTTTACTCGTAGCGGGGGGGCCGTCGGGGAGCTGTTTTTT	CATSDFTRSGGAVGELFF
14	TRBV6-5	-	TRBJ1-6	-	TGTGCCAGCAGCCTAGGGACATATAATTCACCCCTCCACTTT	CASSLGTYNSPLHF
14	TRBV6-5	TRBD2	TRBJ2-7	-	TGTGCCAGCACGAGGAGCGGGAGGAACTACGAGCAGTACTTC	CASTRSGRNYEQYF
16	TRBV19	TRBD1	TRBJ2-6	-	TGTGCCAGTAGTCCGACAGGGGGCACTGGGGCCAACGTCCTGACTTTC	CASSPTGGTGANVLTF
14	TRBV7-2	-	TRBJ2-5	-	TGTGCCAGCAGCTTAGCGGTCAGGAGGGAGACCCAGTACTTC	CASSLAVRRETQYF
14	TRBV5-1	-	TRBJ2-7	once	TGCGCCAGCAGTGAAGTAGTCGGTGCCTACGAGCAGTACTTC	CASSEVVGAYEQYF
11	TRBV28	-	TRBJ2-7	-	TGTGCCAGCAGTCCCCTCTACGAGCAGTACTTC	CASSPLYEQYF
15	TRBV10-1	-	TRBJ2-1	once	TGCGCCAGCAGCCCCGGGACTGTGATTTACAATGAGCAGTTCTTC	CASSPGTVIYNEQFF
14	TRBV18	-	TRBJ1-5	-	TGTGCCAGCTCACCGGCGGGATCGGATCAGCCCCAGCATTTT	CASSPAGSDQPQHF
15	TRBV27	TRBD1	TRBJ1-5	-	TGTGCCACCCGCCCCGGGACAGGGTGGAATCAGCCCCAGCATTTT	CATRPGTGWNQPQHF
15	TRBV30	-	TRBJ2-3	-	TGTGCCTCTGATGGGGGGGCGGACGGCACAGATACGCAGTATTTT	CASDGGADGTDTQYF
17	TRBV5-4	TRBD2	TRBJ2-1	few	TGTGCCAGCAGCTTGGGACTAGCGGGACCGTCCTACAATGAGCAGTTCTTC	CASSLGLAGPSYNEQFF
14	TRBV5-1	-	TRBJ2-1	-	TGCGCCAGCAGACCGGACAGATCTTTCAATGAGCAGTTCTTC	CASRPDRSFNEQFF
16	TRBV11-2	TRBD1	TRBJ2-3	few	TGTGCCAGCAGCCCCAAACAGGGGGCATTTCTGGATACGCAGTATTTT	CASSPKQGAFLDTQYF
12	TRBV29-1	TRBD1	TRBJ2-5	-	TGCAGCGTGACGACAGGGAAAGGGGCCCAGTACTTC	CSVTTGKGAQYF
11	TRBV20-1	-	TRBJ2-7	-	TGCAGTGCCCGCGACTCCTACGAGCAGTACTTC	CSARDSYEQYF
14	TRBV11-3	TRBD1	TRBJ1-6	-	TGTGCCAGCAGCCGACCTCTGACAGGGAAAGCCCTCCACTTT	CASSRPLTGKALHF
14	TRBV19	-	TRBJ1-2	-	TGTGCCAGTAGTAAGGCAGGGGAAAACTATGGCTACACCTTC	CASSKAGENYGYTF
15	TRBV3-1/TRBV3-2	TRBD2	TRBJ2-7	few	TGTGCCAGCAGCCAAGGGGGCGGGAGGGCCGGTGAGCAGTACTTC	CASSQGGGRAGEQYF
15	TRBV9	-	TRBJ2-1	-	TGTGCCAGCAGCGCCCGAGGTCCTATGAACAATGAGCAGTTCTTC	CASSARGPMNNEQFF
14	TRBV18	-	TRBJ2-1	-	TGTGCCAGCTCACCATCACGGGAGGGGGCTGAGCAGTTCTTC	CASSPSREGAEQFF
12	TRBV3-1/TRBV3-2	-	TRBJ2-3	-	TGTGCCAGCAGCCAACTTGTCGATACGCAGTATTTT	CASSQLVDTQYF
15	TRBV6-5	-	TRBJ1-5	-	TGTGCCAGCATGCAGTATCAGGAAGGGGGTCAGCCCCAGCATTTT	CASMQYQEGGQPQHF
13	TRBV13	-	TRBJ1-3	-	TGTGCCAGCAGCGCCCAACAGGGAAACACCATATATTTT	CASSAQQGNTIYF
15	TRBV11-2	TRBD1	TRBJ2-1	-	TGTGCCAGCAGCCGCGGACAGGGGGGGGACAATGAGCAGTTCTTC	CASSRGQGGDNEQFF
14	TRBV6-6	-	TRBJ1-5	-	TGTGCCAGCAGTTACTCGTCGGGCAATCAGCCCCAGCATTTT	CASSYSSGNQPQHF
15	TRBV29-1	TRBD1	TRBJ2-3	-	TGCAGCGTTGAGCAGGGGGCACCTAGCACAGATACGCAGTATTTT	CSVEQGAPSTDTQYF
13	TRBV10-2	-	TRBJ2-7	-	TGCGCCAGCAGTGAGGACTCCGTCTGGGAGCAGTACTTC	CASSEDSVWEQYF
17	TRBV4-2	TRBD2	TRBJ2-3	-	TGTGCCAGCAGCCAAGTGTCCAGCGGGGGGGCGGCAGATACGCAGTATTTT	CASSQVSSGGAADTQYF
15	TRBV2	TRBD2	TRBJ2-1	-	TGTGCCAGCAGTGAGGGCGGGGGAACATTCAATGAGCAGTTCTTC	CASSEGGGTFNEQFF
15	TRBV11-3	TRBD1	TRBJ1-4	-	TGTGCCAGCAGGGAAGCCCGGGACAGGGAACCTGGGGTGTTTTTT	CASREARDREPGVFF
14	TRBV2	-	TRBJ2-2	-	TGTGCCAGCAGTGAAGTAGCGAACACCGGGGAGCTGTTTTTT	CASSEVANTGELFF
17	TRBV1	-	TRBJ2-1	-	TGCACCAGCAGCCAAGATGGGACTAGCGGGAGTATCAATGAGCAGTTCTTC	CTSSQDGTSGSINEQFF